These T cell receptor beta chains were read from a single sample in a study of Ad26.COV2.S vaccination and SARS-CoV-2 variants. The method was immunoSEQ multiplex PCR; TCRdb's version includes in-frame clones alone and lacks a portion of them. This repertoire shows 350,000 to 550,000 clones, roughly nine tenths found once; its top ten account for 2.5%. The sequences come from peripheral blood, collected in a trial of Ad26.COV2.S vaccine versus placebo. These receptors all come from a person aged 18-60 years who received the Ad26.COV2.S COVID-19 vaccine or a placebo. CDR3s include the opening cysteine and the closing phenylalanine or tryptophan. A D gene is named only where the DNA matches it firmly. A clone size is listed for some rows: how often the clone was seen (once, few, many), or a class if it is expanded.

CDR3 protein | CDR3 DNA | V gene | CDR3 length | J gene | clone size | D gene
CASSFLYYGEQFF | TGTGCCAGCAGCTTCCTTTACTATGGGGAGCAGTTCTTC | TRBV7-9 | 13 | TRBJ2-1 | . | .
CAEARDGEETQYF | TGTGCCGAAGCCCGGGACGGAGAAGAGACCCAGTACTTC | TRBV30 | 13 | TRBJ2-5 | . | .
CASSSTTGGTQYF | TGTGCCAGCAGCTCGACCACGGGGGGGACCCAGTACTTC | TRBV7-3 | 13 | TRBJ2-5 | . | TRBD2
CASSAQLADSTDTQYF | TGCGCCAGCAGCGCGCAACTAGCGGACAGCACAGATACGCAGTATTTT | TRBV4-3 | 16 | TRBJ2-3 | . | TRBD2
CATSDSGPNNEQFF | TGTGCCACCAGTGACTCTGGACCAAACAATGAGCAGTTCTTC | TRBV24-1 | 14 | TRBJ2-1 | . | .
CASSLWSQGRNQPQHF | TGTGCCAGCAGTTTATGGAGCCAGGGCCGCAATCAGCCCCAGCATTTT | TRBV28 | 16 | TRBJ1-5 | . | .
CASSHGDSLYF | TGTGCCAGCTCACACGGGGACTCCCTGTACTTC | TRBV18 | 11 | TRBJ2-5 | . | .
CASSLDGGGASNEQFF | TGTGCCAGCAGCTTAGACGGCGGGGGGGCCTCTAATGAGCAGTTCTTC | TRBV7-2 | 16 | TRBJ2-1 | . | TRBD2
CASSLFVGMYEQYF | TGTGCCAGCAGCTTGTTCGTTGGTATGTACGAGCAGTACTTC | TRBV5-6 | 14 | TRBJ2-7 | . | .
CATSGAGGPPYNEQFF | TGTGCCACCAGTGGTGCGGGAGGGCCCCCCTACAATGAGCAGTTCTTC | TRBV24-1 | 16 | TRBJ2-1 | . | TRBD2
CASQRAGAVETQYF | TGTGCCAGCCAAAGAGCGGGGGCGGTGGAGACCCAGTACTTC | TRBV28 | 14 | TRBJ2-5 | . | TRBD2
CSASEGSDYGYTF | TGCAGTGCTAGTGAGGGGTCGGACTATGGCTACACCTTC | TRBV20-1 | 13 | TRBJ1-2 | . | .
CASSRGRSGNTIYF | TGCGCCAGCAGCCGCGGACGTTCTGGAAACACCATATATTTT | TRBV4-3 | 14 | TRBJ1-3 | once | .
CASSVRDRDTEAFF | TGCGCCAGCAGCGTCCGGGACAGAGACACTGAAGCTTTCTTT | TRBV5-1 | 14 | TRBJ1-1 | . | TRBD1
CASGGYNEQFF | TGTGCCAGCGGGGGTTACAATGAGCAGTTCTTC | TRBV2 | 11 | TRBJ2-1 | . | .
CASSLSGGFYEQYF | TGTGCCAGCAGCTTGTCAGGGGGCTTCTACGAGCAGTACTTC | TRBV5-6 | 14 | TRBJ2-7 | once | TRBD1
CASSQVQGGETQYF | TGTGCCAGCAGCCAAGTTCAGGGGGGGGAGACCCAGTACTTC | TRBV3-1/TRBV3-2 | 14 | TRBJ2-5 | . | .
CASSNSGTSGRWGTGELFF | TGTGCCAGCAGCAATTCGGGGACTAGCGGGAGGTGGGGCACCGGGGAGCTGTTTTTT | TRBV7-2 | 19 | TRBJ2-2 | . | TRBD2
CASRANRWGIGGNEKLFF | TGTGCCAGCAGGGCAAATCGCTGGGGGATCGGCGGGAATGAAAAACTGTTTTTT | TRBV2 | 18 | TRBJ1-4 | . | .
CASSQVSGEETQYF | TGTGCCAGCAGCCAAGTGAGCGGGGAAGAGACCCAGTACTTC | TRBV3-1/TRBV3-2 | 14 | TRBJ2-5 | once | TRBD2
CASSDETDNEQFF | TGTGCCAGCAGTGACGAGACAGACAATGAGCAGTTCTTC | TRBV2 | 13 | TRBJ2-1 | few | .
CASSSEYGGLWSYNEQFF | TGTGCCAGCAGCTCAGAGTACGGGGGGCTCTGGTCCTACAATGAGCAGTTCTTC | TRBV9 | 18 | TRBJ2-1 | . | .
CATSYSLDTGELFF | TGTGCCACCAGCTACAGTCTGGACACCGGGGAGCTGTTTTTT | TRBV15 | 14 | TRBJ2-2 | . | .
CASSQDRASDTQYF | TGTGCCAGCAGCCAAGATCGGGCCTCGGATACGCAGTATTTT | TRBV3-1/TRBV3-2 | 14 | TRBJ2-3 | . | .
CASSPDASFYGYTF | TGTGCCAGCTCACCAGACGCGTCTTTCTATGGCTACACCTTC | TRBV18 | 14 | TRBJ1-2 | . | .
CASSIVYAAGGSTDTQYF | TGTGCCAGTAGTATAGTTTACGCCGCGGGAGGTAGCACAGATACGCAGTATTTT | TRBV19 | 18 | TRBJ2-3 | . | TRBD2
CASRSSGGAADTQYF | TGTGCCAGCAGGTCTAGCGGGGGGGCAGCAGATACGCAGTATTTT | TRBV7-3 | 15 | TRBJ2-3 | . | TRBD2
CASRAGHRNYGYTF | TGTGCCAGCAGGGCGGGACATCGGAACTATGGCTACACCTTC | TRBV9 | 14 | TRBJ1-2 | . | .
CASSFPERVNEKLFF | TGTGCCAGCAGTTTCCCGGAGAGGGTTAATGAAAAACTGTTTTTT | TRBV28 | 15 | TRBJ1-4 | . | .
CASRNTGDTQYF | TGTGCCAGCAGAAACACAGGGGACACCCAGTACTTC | TRBV27 | 12 | TRBJ2-5 | . | TRBD1
CAWSGGLGNTIYF | TGTGCCTGGAGTGGCGGGCTGGGAAACACCATATATTTT | TRBV30 | 13 | TRBJ1-3 | . | .
CASTPGLRAGANVLTF | TGTGCCAGTACCCCGGGCCTAAGGGCAGGGGCCAACGTCCTGACTTTC | TRBV19 | 16 | TRBJ2-6 | . | .
CASSVEGALNTEAFF | TGTGCCAGCAGCGTAGAGGGGGCTCTGAACACTGAAGCTTTCTTT | TRBV9 | 15 | TRBJ1-1 | . | TRBD1
CASSIYFKAKNIQYF | TGTGCCAGTAGTATATACTTTAAAGCCAAAAACATTCAGTACTTC | TRBV19 | 15 | TRBJ2-4 | . | .
CASSPQGDQPQHF | TGTGCCAGCTCACCACAGGGGGATCAGCCCCAGCATTTT | TRBV18 | 13 | TRBJ1-5 | few | .
CASSQDDFSGNTIYF | TGCGCCAGCAGCCAAGATGACTTCTCTGGAAACACCATATATTTT | TRBV4-1 | 15 | TRBJ1-3 | once | .
CASSLEITQYF | TGTGCCAGCAGTTTAGAGATTACGCAGTATTTT | TRBV12-3/TRBV12-4 | 11 | TRBJ2-3 | once | .
CASSRDGVEADTQYF | TGTGCCAGCAGCCGGGACGGGGTAGAGGCAGATACGCAGTATTTT | TRBV7-2 | 15 | TRBJ2-3 | . | .
CSARRSGAFF | TGCAGTGCTAGAAGGTCCGGGGCTTTCTTT | TRBV20-1 | 10 | TRBJ1-1 | . | .
CASSYANMNTEAFF | TGTGCCAGCAGTTATGCGAACATGAACACTGAAGCTTTCTTT | TRBV6-5 | 14 | TRBJ1-1 | . | .
CASSKECPGAFF | TGTGCCAGCAGCAAAGAATGCCCCGGGGCTTTCTTT | TRBV21-1 | 12 | TRBJ1-1 | . | .
CASSMISGGAIYTQYF | TGTGCCAGCAGCATGATATCCGGGGGGGCCATATATACGCAGTATTTT | TRBV9 | 16 | TRBJ2-3 | . | TRBD2
CASSESGTGYRTDTQYF | TGTGCCAGCAGTGAATCAGGGACAGGATATCGCACAGATACGCAGTATTTT | TRBV2 | 17 | TRBJ2-3 | once | TRBD1
CASSTAGQGYGYTF | TGTGCCAGCAGCACGGCCGGACAGGGTTATGGCTACACCTTC | TRBV9 | 14 | TRBJ1-2 | . | TRBD1
CASSQFWTDYSNQPQHF | TGCGCCAGCAGCCAGTTCTGGACAGATTATAGCAATCAGCCCCAGCATTTT | TRBV4-1 | 17 | TRBJ1-5 | . | .
CASSPGQITDTQYF | TGTGCCAGCAGCCCTGGACAGATCACAGATACGCAGTATTTT | TRBV7-2 | 14 | TRBJ2-3 | . | .
CASSWTGQGNSPLHF | TGCGCCAGCAGCTGGACCGGACAGGGGAATTCACCCCTCCACTTT | TRBV5-1 | 15 | TRBJ1-6 | . | TRBD1
CASSPHPGGVGETQYF | TGTGCCAGCAGCCCGCACCCGGGGGGGGTTGGGGAGACCCAGTACTTC | TRBV11-2 | 16 | TRBJ2-5 | . | TRBD2
CASSPLGGANSPLHF | TGTGCCAGCAGCCCCCTAGGGGGGGCCAATTCACCCCTCCACTTT | TRBV7-9 | 15 | TRBJ1-6 | . | .
CASSPQAYPNYGYTF | TGTGCCAGCAGCCCACAGGCTTACCCAAACTATGGCTACACCTTC | TRBV9 | 15 | TRBJ1-2 | . | .
CASSLRAGRWDKNIQYF | TGTGCCAGCAGCTTGCGAGCGGGAAGATGGGACAAAAACATTCAGTACTTC | TRBV7-2 | 17 | TRBJ2-4 | . | TRBD2
CASSLGVETQYF | TGTGCCAGCAGCTTAGGGGTGGAGACCCAGTACTTC | TRBV5-4 | 12 | TRBJ2-5 | . | .
CASSTSRSTNEKLFF | TGTGCCAGCAGCACGAGCCGCTCAACTAATGAAAAACTGTTTTTT | TRBV7-6 | 15 | TRBJ1-4 | . | .
CASSFLTPSELFF | TGTGCCAGCAGTTTTTTAACCCCGTCAGAACTGTTTTTT | TRBV28 | 13 | TRBJ1-4 | once | .